This T cell receptor (beta chain) was found in a study of blood T cell repertoires in COVID-19. There are 13 residues in the CDR3. Deletions cut 1 base from V and 2 bases from J, with 6 bases between. Germline V lookup: CDR1 SGHAT, CDR2 FQNNGV. The repertoire was sequenced with immunoSEQ multiplex PCR; TCRdb's copy has only in-frame clones and lacks some. The table has a few hundred thousand clones, about nine tenths seen once; the top ten hold 1.2%. This clonotype was obtained from a human donor in a cohort exposed to, infected with or recovered from COVID-19 (not recorded which). The donor label of this sample is uncertain. Specimen: PBMCs or T cells enriched from blood (not recorded which). The rearrangement links TRBV11-2 to TRBJ2-7; no firm D call. The chain's CDR3 is CASSLAQPYEQYF. In DNA form, the CDR3 reads TGTGCCAGCAGCTTAGCACAGCCCTACGAGCAGTACTTC.